This section outlines one TCR beta chain sequence together with its context. What it binds is not known. The data are from a study of T cells expressing NK-cell markers. Generation of TCR beta cDNA was performed by 5'RACE template switching incorporating UMIs. For each CDR3 protein, TCRdb gives one entry from its re-call of the 5' RACE reads, without DNA. This sample's table has some 600,000 distinct CDR3 sequences. The CDR3 totals 14 residues. Broader study findings: In five or six donors, dominant NKG2C+ clonotypes were roughly 1.0-8% of CD8+ T cells. HCMV specificity of the expanded NKG2C+ T cell clones was not established. The CD3+CD56-NKG2C+ fraction of a handful of donors was also led by these clonotypes.

The material sequenced was blood T cells: a sorted CD56 or NKG2C T cell subset, CD4+ or CD8+ T cells, or bulk PBMC T cells (not recorded which). The V and J genes are TRBV12-3 or TRBV12-4 and TRBJ2-2. The clonotype comes from a man aged 18 to 30 in good health. The CDR3 sequence: CASSPRSFSRELFF.